This T cell receptor (beta chain) was identified during a study of T-cell memory formation after mild COVID-19. Study context: Most TCR clusters belonged to a single donor. Study-level findings and limits: Shrinking CD4+ clones resided mostly in CM and EM, and CD8+ ones in EMRA. Memory from before infection featured some responding clones, which suggests cross-reactive memory joined.

TCR alpha and TCR beta cDNA libraries with sample barcodes and UMIs came from 5'RACE using constant-segment primers. One entry per CDR3 protein results from TCRdb running MiXCR on the 5' RACE reads. This repertoire shows 80,000 to 95,000 distinct CDR3 sequences, around 25% found once; its top ten account for 42%. J was trimmed by 4 bases and V by 3 bases; bases with no gene match: 5. CDR1 is PRHDT, CDR2 FYEKMQ, per germline (reference sequence). The CDR3 loop spans 14 amino acids. On this clonotype itself: The antigen is unknown.

This chain joins TRBV13 and TRBJ1-2; 7 nucleotides align to TRBD1. This clonotype was sampled from a man aged 18 to 30 who had mild COVID-19 (a few samples of this study predate the infection). Cell type and time point are not known. Sequencing input: PBMCs or a T cell subset sorted from them (not recorded which). The CDR3 DNA is TGTGCCAGCAGCTTGGACAGGACCCTCTATGGCTACACCTTC. It translates to CASSLDRTLYGYTF.